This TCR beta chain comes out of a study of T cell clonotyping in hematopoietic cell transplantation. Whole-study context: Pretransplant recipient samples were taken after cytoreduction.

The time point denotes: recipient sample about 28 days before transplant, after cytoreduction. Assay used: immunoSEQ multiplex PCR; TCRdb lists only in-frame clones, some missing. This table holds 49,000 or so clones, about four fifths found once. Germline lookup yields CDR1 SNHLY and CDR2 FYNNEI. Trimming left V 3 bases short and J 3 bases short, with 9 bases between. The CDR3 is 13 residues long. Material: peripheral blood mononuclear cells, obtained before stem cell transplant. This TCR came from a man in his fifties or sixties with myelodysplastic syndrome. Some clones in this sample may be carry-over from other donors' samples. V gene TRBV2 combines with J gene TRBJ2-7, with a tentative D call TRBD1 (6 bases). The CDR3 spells CASSEDRFYEQYF. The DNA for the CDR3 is TGTGCCAGCAGTGAGGACAGATTCTACGAGCAGTACTTC.